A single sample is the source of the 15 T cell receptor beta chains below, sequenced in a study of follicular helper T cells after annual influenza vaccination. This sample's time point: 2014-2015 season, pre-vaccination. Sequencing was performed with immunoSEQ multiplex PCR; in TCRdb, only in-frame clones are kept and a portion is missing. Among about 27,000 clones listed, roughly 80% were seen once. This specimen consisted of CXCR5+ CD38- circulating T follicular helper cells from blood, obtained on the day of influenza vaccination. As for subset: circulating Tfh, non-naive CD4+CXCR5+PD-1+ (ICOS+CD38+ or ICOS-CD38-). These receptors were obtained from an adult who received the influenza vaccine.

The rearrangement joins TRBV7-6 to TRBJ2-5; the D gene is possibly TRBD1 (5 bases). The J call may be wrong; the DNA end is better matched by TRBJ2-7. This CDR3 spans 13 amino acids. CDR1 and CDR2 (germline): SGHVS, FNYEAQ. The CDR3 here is CASSFNQGYEQYF. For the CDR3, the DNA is TGTGCCAGCAGCTTTAATCAGGGCTACGAGCAGTACTTC.

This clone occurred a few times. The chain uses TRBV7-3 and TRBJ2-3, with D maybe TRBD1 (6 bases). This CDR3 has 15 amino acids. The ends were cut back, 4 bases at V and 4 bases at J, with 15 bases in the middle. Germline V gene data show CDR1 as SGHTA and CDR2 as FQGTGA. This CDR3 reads CASSWGRGLADTQYF. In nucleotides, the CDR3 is TGTGCCAGCAGCTGGGGCAGGGGTTTGGCAGATACGCAGTATTTT.

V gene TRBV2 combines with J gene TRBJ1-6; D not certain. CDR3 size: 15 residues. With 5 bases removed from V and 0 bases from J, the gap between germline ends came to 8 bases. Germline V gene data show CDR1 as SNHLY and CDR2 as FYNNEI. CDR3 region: CASSSFSSYNSPLHF. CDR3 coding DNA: TGTGCCAGCAGTAGCTTTAGCTCCTATAATTCACCCCTCCACTTT. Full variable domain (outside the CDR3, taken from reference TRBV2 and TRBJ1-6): EPEVTQTPSHQVTQMGQEVILRCVPISNHLYFYWYRQILGQKVEFLVSFYNNEISEKSEIFDDQFSVERPDGSNFTLKIRSTKLEDSAMYFCASSSFSSYNSPLHFGNGTRLTVT.

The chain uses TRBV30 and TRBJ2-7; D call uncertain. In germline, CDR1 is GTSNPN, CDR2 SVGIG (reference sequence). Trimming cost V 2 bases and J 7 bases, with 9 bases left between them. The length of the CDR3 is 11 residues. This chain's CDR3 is CAWSLRKEQYF. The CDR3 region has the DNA TGTGCCTGGAGTCTGAGAAAGGAGCAGTACTTC.

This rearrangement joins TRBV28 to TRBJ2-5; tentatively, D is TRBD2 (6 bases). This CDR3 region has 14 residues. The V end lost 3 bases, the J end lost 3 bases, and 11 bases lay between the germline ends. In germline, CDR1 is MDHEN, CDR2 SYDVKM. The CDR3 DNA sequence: TGTGCCAGCAGTTTTTTGCGGAGGGAAGAGACCCAGTACTTC. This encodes CASSFLRREETQYF.

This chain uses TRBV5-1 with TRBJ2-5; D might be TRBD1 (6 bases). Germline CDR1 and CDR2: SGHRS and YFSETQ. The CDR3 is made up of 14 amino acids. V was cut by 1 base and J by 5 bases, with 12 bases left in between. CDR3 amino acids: CASSLQGFEETQYF. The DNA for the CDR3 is TGCGCCAGCAGCTTGCAGGGGTTCGAGGAGACCCAGTACTTC.

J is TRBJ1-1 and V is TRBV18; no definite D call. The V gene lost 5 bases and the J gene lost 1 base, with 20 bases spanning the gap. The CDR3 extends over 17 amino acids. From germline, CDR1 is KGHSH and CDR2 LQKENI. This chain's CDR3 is CASSAKVPNSGNTEAFF. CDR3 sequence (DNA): TGTGCCAGCTCAGCAAAAGTGCCTAATTCAGGGAACACTGAAGCTTTCTTT.

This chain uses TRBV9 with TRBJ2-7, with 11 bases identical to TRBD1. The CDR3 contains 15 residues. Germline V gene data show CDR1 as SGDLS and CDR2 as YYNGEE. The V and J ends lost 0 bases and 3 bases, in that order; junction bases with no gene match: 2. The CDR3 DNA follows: TGTGCCAGCAGCGTAGGGACAGGGGGCGACTACGAGCAGTACTTC. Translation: CASSVGTGGDYEQYF.

As DNA, the CDR3 is TGTGCCAGCAGCCAAGAGACCGCGGGAGGGGAGAACACTGAAGCTTTCTTT. Protein product: CASSQETAGGENTEAFF. The chain is built from TRBV4-2 and TRBJ1-1; D may be TRBD1 (5 bases). The V end lost 0 bases, the J end lost 1 base, and 15 bases lay between the germline ends. This CDR3 is built from 17 residues. Germline lookup yields CDR1 LGHNA and CDR2 YNFKEQ.

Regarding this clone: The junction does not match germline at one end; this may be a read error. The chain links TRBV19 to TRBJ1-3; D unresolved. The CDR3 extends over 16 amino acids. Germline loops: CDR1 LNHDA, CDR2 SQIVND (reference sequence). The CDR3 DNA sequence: TGTGCCAGTAGTCGACAAGGGAGTGTATATGGAAGCACCATATATTTT. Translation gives CASSRQGSVYGSTIYF.

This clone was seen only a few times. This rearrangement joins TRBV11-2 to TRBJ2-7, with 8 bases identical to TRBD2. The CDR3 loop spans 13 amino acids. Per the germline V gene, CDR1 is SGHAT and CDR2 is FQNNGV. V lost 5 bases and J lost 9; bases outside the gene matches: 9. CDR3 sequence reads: CASSPPGGLVQYF. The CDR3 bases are TGTGCCAGCAGCCCGCCGGGGGGGCTGGTGCAGTACTTC. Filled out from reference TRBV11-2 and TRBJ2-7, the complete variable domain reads EAGVAQSPRYKIIEKRQSVAFWCNPISGHATLYWYQQILGQGPKLLIQFQNNGVVDDSQLPKDRFSAERLKGVDSTLKIQPAKLEDSAVYLCASSPPGGLVQYFGPGTRLTVT.

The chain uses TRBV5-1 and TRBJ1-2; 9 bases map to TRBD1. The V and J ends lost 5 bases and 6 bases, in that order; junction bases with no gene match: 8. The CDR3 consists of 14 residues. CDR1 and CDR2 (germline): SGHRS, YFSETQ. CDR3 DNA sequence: TGCGCCAGCAGAGAGACAGGGGGGTCTCATGGCTACACCTTC. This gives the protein CASRETGGSHGYTF.

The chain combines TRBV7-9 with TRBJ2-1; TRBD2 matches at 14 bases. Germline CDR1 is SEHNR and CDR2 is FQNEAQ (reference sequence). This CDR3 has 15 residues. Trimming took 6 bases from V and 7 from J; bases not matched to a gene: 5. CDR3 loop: CASRPGTSGRNEQFF. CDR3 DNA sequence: TGTGCCAGCAGACCCGGGACTAGCGGGAGAAATGAGCAGTTCTTC.

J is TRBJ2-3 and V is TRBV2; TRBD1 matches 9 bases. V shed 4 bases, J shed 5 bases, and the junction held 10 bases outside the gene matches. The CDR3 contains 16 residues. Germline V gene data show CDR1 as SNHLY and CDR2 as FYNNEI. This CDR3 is CASSGNRGLGGDTQYF. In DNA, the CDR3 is TGTGCCAGCAGTGGTAACAGGGGGCTAGGTGGAGATACGCAGTATTTT.

The DNA of the CDR3 is TGTGCCAGCAGCTTAGTAGCCAGACGGAACACCGGGGAGCTGTTTTTT. It translates to CASSLVARRNTGELFF. The gene calls are TRBV7-2 and TRBJ2-2; D remains unclear. Trimming stripped 1 base from V and 1 base from J, with 10 bases between. Germline values: CDR1 SGHTA, CDR2 FQGNSA. The CDR3 length is 16 residues.